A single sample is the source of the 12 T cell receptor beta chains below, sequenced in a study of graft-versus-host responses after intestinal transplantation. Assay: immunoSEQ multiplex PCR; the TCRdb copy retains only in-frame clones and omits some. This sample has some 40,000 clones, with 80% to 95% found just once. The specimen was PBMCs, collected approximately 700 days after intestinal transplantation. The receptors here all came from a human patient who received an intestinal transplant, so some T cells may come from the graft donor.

CDR3 residues: CSVEERHGGELFF. The CDR3 region has the DNA TGCAGCGTTGAAGAGAGGCATGGCGGGGAGCTGTTTTTT. The genes are TRBV29-1 and TRBJ2-2, with unresolved D. The CDR3 extends over 13 amino acids. V lost 0 bases, J lost 7 bases, and 9 bases lay in between. Germline V gene lookup returns CDR1 SQVTM and CDR2 ANQGSEA.

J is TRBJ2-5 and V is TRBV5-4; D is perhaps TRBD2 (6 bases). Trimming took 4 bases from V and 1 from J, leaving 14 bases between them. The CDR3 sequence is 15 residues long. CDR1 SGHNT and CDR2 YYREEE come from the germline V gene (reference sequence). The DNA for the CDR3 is TGTGCCAGCAGCCGCGACCGGGACTCCCAAGAGACCCAGTACTTC. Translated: CASSRDRDSQETQYF.

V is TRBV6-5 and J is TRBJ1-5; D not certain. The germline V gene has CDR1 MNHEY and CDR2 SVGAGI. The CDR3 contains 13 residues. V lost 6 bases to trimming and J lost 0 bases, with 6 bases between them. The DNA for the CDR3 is TGTGCCAGCAGGGCGTATAGCAATCAGCCCCAGCATTTT. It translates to CASRAYSNQPQHF.

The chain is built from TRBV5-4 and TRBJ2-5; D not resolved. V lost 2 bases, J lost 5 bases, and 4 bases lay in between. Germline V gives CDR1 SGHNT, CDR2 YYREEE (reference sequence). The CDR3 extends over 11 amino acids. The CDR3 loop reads CASSFQETQYF. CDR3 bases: TGTGCCAGCAGCTTCCAGGAGACCCAGTACTTC. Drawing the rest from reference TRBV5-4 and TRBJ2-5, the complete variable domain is ETGVTQSPTHLIKTRGQQVTLRCSSQSGHNTVSWYQQALGQGPQFIFQYYREEENGRGNFPPRFSGLQFPNYSSELNVNALELDDSALYLCASSFQETQYFGPGTRLLVL.

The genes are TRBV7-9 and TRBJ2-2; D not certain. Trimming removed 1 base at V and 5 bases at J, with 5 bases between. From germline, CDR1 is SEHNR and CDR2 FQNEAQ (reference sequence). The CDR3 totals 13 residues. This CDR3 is CASSLGGTGELFF. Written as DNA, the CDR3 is TGTGCCAGCAGCTTAGGGGGTACCGGGGAGCTGTTTTTT.

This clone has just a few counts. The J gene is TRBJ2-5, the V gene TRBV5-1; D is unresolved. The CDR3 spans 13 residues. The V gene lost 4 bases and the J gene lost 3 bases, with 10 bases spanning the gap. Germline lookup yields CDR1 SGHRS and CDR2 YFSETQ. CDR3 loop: CASSVPPKETQYF. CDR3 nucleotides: TGCGCCAGCAGCGTTCCGCCCAAAGAGACCCAGTACTTC.

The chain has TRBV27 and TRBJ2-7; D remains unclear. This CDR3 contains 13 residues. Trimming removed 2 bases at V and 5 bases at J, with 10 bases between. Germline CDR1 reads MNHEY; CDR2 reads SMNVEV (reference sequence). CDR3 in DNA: TGTGCCAGCAGTTTACGCTCCGGGCACGAGCAGTACTTC. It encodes CASSLRSGHEQYF.

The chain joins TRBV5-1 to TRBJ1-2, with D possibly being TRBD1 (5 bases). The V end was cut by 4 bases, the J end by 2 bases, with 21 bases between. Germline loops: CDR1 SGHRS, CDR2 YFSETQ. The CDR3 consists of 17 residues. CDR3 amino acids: CASSITPGTDMNYGYTF. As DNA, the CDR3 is TGCGCCAGCAGCATCACCCCCGGGACGGACATGAACTATGGCTACACCTTC.

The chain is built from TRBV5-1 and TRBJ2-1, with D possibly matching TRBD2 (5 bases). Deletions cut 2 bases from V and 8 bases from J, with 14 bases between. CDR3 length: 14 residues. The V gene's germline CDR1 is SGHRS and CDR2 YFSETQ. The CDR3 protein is CASSLLEMEYEQFF. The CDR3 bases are TGCGCCAGCAGCTTACTAGAAATGGAATATGAGCAGTTCTTC.

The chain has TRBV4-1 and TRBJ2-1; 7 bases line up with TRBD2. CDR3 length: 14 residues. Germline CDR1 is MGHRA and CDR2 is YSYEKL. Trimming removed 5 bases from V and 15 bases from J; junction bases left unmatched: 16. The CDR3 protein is CASSYGPGGLSPFF. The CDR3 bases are TGCGCCAGCAGCTACGGTCCGGGAGGTTTAAGCCCGTTCTTC.

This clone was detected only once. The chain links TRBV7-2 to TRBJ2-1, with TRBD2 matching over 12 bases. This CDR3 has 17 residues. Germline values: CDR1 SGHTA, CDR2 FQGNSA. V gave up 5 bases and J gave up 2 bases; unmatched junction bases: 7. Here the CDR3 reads CASSSRLAGGPYNEQFF. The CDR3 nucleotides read TGTGCCAGCAGCAGCCGGCTAGCGGGAGGGCCCTACAATGAGCAGTTCTTC.

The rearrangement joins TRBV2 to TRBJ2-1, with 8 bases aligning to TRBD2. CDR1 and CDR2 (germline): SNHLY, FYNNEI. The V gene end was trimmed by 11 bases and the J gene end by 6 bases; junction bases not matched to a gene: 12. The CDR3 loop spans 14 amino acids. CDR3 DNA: TGTGCCGCCAACCCCGGGACTAGGGCCAATGAGCAGTTCTTC. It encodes CAANPGTRANEQFF.